This TCR beta chain was captured by sequencing in a study of cytomegalovirus exposure and HLA in healthy donors. Study-wide results and limits: Most subjects had HLA-A and HLA-B alleles reportedly predicted accurately by TCR beta sequences. Later analysis showed TCR association rates varying by HLA locus, highest for DRB1 and lowest for HLA-C.

In the case of this clone: What it recognizes is unknown.

13 Jbeta primers and 60 Vbeta primers were used for the PCR. The method was immunoSEQ multiplex PCR; TCRdb's version includes in-frame clones alone and lacks a portion of them. The sample consists of 300,000 or so clones, just under 85% of them appearing once. CDR1 is SGHRS, CDR2 YFSETQ, per germline. V lost 3 bases and J lost 0; bases outside the gene matches: 3. This CDR3 comprises 15 residues. The V call is TRBV5-1, the J call TRBJ1-3, with TRBD1 identical over 7 bases. Sequenced input: PBMCs. The source is a woman aged 40 to 50 in good health and CMV-seropositive. CDR3 in DNA: TGCGCCAGCAGCTCGGGACAGACCTCTGGAAACACCATATATTTT. Its protein is CASSSGQTSGNTIYF.